This T cell receptor (beta chain) was sequenced for a study of molecular identifiers for immune sequencing clone quantification. From the PCR reads, TCRdb called clonotypes with MiXCR, one entry per CDR3 protein. Of under 600,000 distinct CDR3 sequences listed, 25% are singletons. This CDR3 is built from 15 residues. Trimming removed 5 bases at V and 0 bases at J, with 12 bases between. Sequenced: naive CD8+ T cells from blood, with Jurkat cell RNA spiked in. Noted subset: FACS-sorted CD8+CD4-CCR7+CD45RA+ naive T cells. The chain combines TRBV12-3 or TRBV12-4 with TRBJ2-3; D not certain. The receptor was isolated from a human donor in good health. Some libraries in this study had Jurkat cell RNA spiked in. As DNA, the CDR3 is TGTGCCAGCAGTGTCGACATGACTAGCACAGATACGCAGTATTTT. As protein: CASSVDMTSTDTQYF.